The rows below give T cell receptor beta chains drawn from one sample of a study of blood T cell repertoires in COVID-19. TCRdb's table, derived via immunoSEQ multiplex PCR, lists solely in-frame clones and lacks some. The sample includes tens of thousands of clones, around four fifths of them seen just once. Sequenced material: peripheral blood. Receptors originate from a middle-aged man with active COVID-19. Both conserved end residues are part of each CDR3. The D gene is left open where the match is weak.

D gene	V gene	J gene	CDR3 protein
.	TRBV3-1/TRBV3-2	TRBJ1-5	CASSQDALSSQPQHF
.	TRBV7-3	TRBJ1-1	CASSLQGLTEAFF
TRBD2	TRBV19	TRBJ2-5	CASSALSGKETQYF
TRBD1	TRBV27	TRBJ2-5	CASSVDRGQETQYF
TRBD1	TRBV7-2	TRBJ1-2	CASSLGPGGGGYTF
.	TRBV27	TRBJ2-2	CASSLNGGNTGELFF
TRBD1	TRBV28	TRBJ2-7	CASSSSGQATYEQYF
TRBD1	TRBV5-1	TRBJ1-2	CASSSGQPNYGYTF
TRBD1	TRBV10-2	TRBJ1-2	CASSSGQGSYGYTF
TRBD2	TRBV5-1	TRBJ2-3	CASNIAGGRADTQYF
.	TRBV7-2	TRBJ2-1	CASSLGWADEQFF
.	TRBV9	TRBJ2-1	CASSLDRNNEQFF
.	TRBV13	TRBJ2-1	CASSLPRKQFF
.	TRBV21-1	TRBJ1-1	CASRPHIRGKNTEAFF
TRBD1	TRBV18	TRBJ2-7	CASSQPGQGIYEQYF
TRBD1	TRBV29-1	TRBJ2-3	CSVVYDRGKDTQYF
TRBD2	TRBV9	TRBJ2-7	CASSVTSGGYEQYF
.	TRBV6-1	TRBJ2-3	CASSDASDTQYF
.	TRBV19	TRBJ2-4	CASSIIGNIQYF